This T cell receptor beta chain was documented in a study of a mutant IDH1 vaccine in newly diagnosed glioma. In the study overall: Vaccinations, eight in total, occurred in weeks 1, 3, 5, 7, 11, 15, 19, 23. Earlier therapy was either radiotherapy, temozolomide, or both, and most got both.

Points on this clone: Its antigen remains unknown.

Produced via immunoSEQ multiplex PCR; TCRdb's table is partial and in-frame only. The sample includes around 66,000 clones, over 70% of them seen just once. Time point meaning: week 11, during vaccination. Vaccine doses each comprised 300 ug of mutant IDH1 20-mer peptide, with topical imiquimod. This receptor was taken from a man over 45 with glioma. The sequencing here drew on PBMCs, taken from a glioma patient whose treatment included an IDH1 peptide vaccine.

The CDR3 coding sequence is TGTGCCAGCAGCTTAGGTGGGGGACTTAGCACAGATACGCAGTATTTT. Its translation: CASSLGGGLSTDTQYF. The J gene is TRBJ2-3, the V gene TRBV9, with D possibly matching TRBD2 (6 bases). Trimming removed 4 bases from V and 0 bases from J, with 15 bases in between. Per germline, CDR1 SGDLS and CDR2 YYNGEE. CDR3 length: 16 amino acids.